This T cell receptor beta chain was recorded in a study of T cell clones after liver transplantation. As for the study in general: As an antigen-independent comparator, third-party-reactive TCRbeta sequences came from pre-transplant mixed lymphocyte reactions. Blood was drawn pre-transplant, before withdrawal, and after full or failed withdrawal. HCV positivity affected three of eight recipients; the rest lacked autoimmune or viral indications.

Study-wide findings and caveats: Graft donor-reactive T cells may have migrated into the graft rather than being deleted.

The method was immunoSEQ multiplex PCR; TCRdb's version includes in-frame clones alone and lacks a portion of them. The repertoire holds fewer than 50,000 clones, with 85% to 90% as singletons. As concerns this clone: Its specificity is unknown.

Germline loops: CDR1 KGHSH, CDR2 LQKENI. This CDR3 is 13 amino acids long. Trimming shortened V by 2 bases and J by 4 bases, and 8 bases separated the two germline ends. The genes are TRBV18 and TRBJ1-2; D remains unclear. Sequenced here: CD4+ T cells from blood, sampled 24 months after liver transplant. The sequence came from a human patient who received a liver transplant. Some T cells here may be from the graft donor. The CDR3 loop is CASSPSAPYGYTF. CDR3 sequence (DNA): TGTGCCAGCTCACCATCGGCCCCCTATGGCTACACCTTC.